Listed below are T cell receptor beta chains from one sample, sequenced in a study of cytomegalovirus exposure and HLA in healthy donors. TCRdb's copy holds only in-frame clones and misses some; the assay was immunoSEQ multiplex PCR. Of 55,000 to 75,000 clones in the sample, around 80% were seen once. Source material: PBMCs. The source of these receptors is a young woman in good health and CMV-seropositive. Each CDR3 is given with its conserved first and last residue. Each record gives: J gene, V gene, D gene, clone size, CDR3 length, CDR3 DNA, CDR3 protein. The D gene is left open where the match is weak. Clone size is not always given. Where it is, it says once, few, many or a class for expanded clones.

J gene: TRBJ2-1
V gene: TRBV7-2
D gene: -
clone size: -
CDR3 length: 15
CDR3 DNA: TGTGCCAGCAGCGCCTACGAGGGAGCTTACAATGAGCAGTTCTTC
CDR3 protein: CASSAYEGAYNEQFF

J gene: TRBJ1-4
V gene: TRBV4-2
D gene: TRBD1
clone size: -
CDR3 length: 17
CDR3 DNA: TGTGCCAGCGGAGATAGGGGACAGGGGGCGCTTGCGGAAAAACTGTTTTTT
CDR3 protein: CASGDRGQGALAEKLFF

J gene: TRBJ1-4
V gene: TRBV2
D gene: -
clone size: -
CDR3 length: 14
CDR3 DNA: TGTGCCAGCAGCACCACCGGGGGGAGTGAAAAACTGTTTTTT
CDR3 protein: CASSTTGGSEKLFF

J gene: TRBJ2-3
V gene: TRBV7-8
D gene: TRBD2
clone size: -
CDR3 length: 17
CDR3 DNA: TGTGCCAGCAGCCCCCGGACTAGCGGGAGGGGCACAGATACGCAGTATTTT
CDR3 protein: CASSPRTSGRGTDTQYF

J gene: TRBJ1-1
V gene: TRBV6-1
D gene: TRBD1
clone size: -
CDR3 length: 12
CDR3 DNA: TGTGCCAGCAGTCAAAGGACAGGGGAAGCTTTCTTT
CDR3 protein: CASSQRTGEAFF

J gene: TRBJ2-5
V gene: TRBV7-8
D gene: -
clone size: -
CDR3 length: 14
CDR3 DNA: TGTGCCAGCAGCTTAGACCCGCTTCGGGAGACCCAGTACTTC
CDR3 protein: CASSLDPLRETQYF

J gene: TRBJ2-3
V gene: TRBV7-7
D gene: TRBD2
clone size: -
CDR3 length: 15
CDR3 DNA: TGTGCTAGCAGCCCAAGCGGGACTAGCACAGATACGCAGTATTTT
CDR3 protein: CASSPSGTSTDTQYF

J gene: TRBJ1-1
V gene: TRBV27
D gene: TRBD1
clone size: few
CDR3 length: 13
CDR3 DNA: TGTGCCAGCAGTTGGACAGGTGGCACTGAAGCTTTCTTT
CDR3 protein: CASSWTGGTEAFF

J gene: TRBJ1-1
V gene: TRBV30
D gene: -
clone size: -
CDR3 length: 15
CDR3 DNA: TGTGCCTGGAGTAAGTGGGGGGGTTCGAACACTGAAGCTTTCTTT
CDR3 protein: CAWSKWGGSNTEAFF

J gene: TRBJ1-2
V gene: TRBV5-6
D gene: -
clone size: -
CDR3 length: 18
CDR3 DNA: TGTGCCAGCACGCTCGGGGGGGCCCGAGGATGGTTACTCTATGGCTACACCTTC
CDR3 protein: CASTLGGARGWLLYGYTF

J gene: TRBJ2-2
V gene: TRBV10-3
D gene: TRBD2
clone size: once
CDR3 length: 16
CDR3 DNA: TGTGCCAGTCGAAATGCCGGGACTAGCGTTACCGGGGAGCTGTTTTTT
CDR3 protein: CASRNAGTSVTGELFF

J gene: TRBJ2-7
V gene: TRBV7-6
D gene: -
clone size: -
CDR3 length: 13
CDR3 DNA: TGTGCCAGCAGCTTAGCGCTCGGGTGGGAGCAGTACTTC
CDR3 protein: CASSLALGWEQYF

J gene: TRBJ2-7
V gene: TRBV28
D gene: -
clone size: -
CDR3 length: 14
CDR3 DNA: TGTGCCAGCAGCCCGGCGGGACCGACTTACGAGCAGTACTTC
CDR3 protein: CASSPAGPTYEQYF

J gene: TRBJ2-7
V gene: TRBV28
D gene: TRBD1
clone size: -
CDR3 length: 14
CDR3 DNA: TGTGCCAGCAGTTTTACAGGGGGACCCTACGAGCAGTACTTC
CDR3 protein: CASSFTGGPYEQYF

J gene: TRBJ1-2
V gene: TRBV6-6
D gene: TRBD1
clone size: few
CDR3 length: 13
CDR3 DNA: TGTGCCAGCAGTCCCGGACAGGGGGAAGGCTACACCTTC
CDR3 protein: CASSPGQGEGYTF

J gene: TRBJ1-3
V gene: TRBV6-1
D gene: -
clone size: -
CDR3 length: 14
CDR3 DNA: TGTGCCAGCAGTGAAGCTCGACTGGGAAACACCATATATTTT
CDR3 protein: CASSEARLGNTIYF

J gene: TRBJ1-1
V gene: TRBV2
D gene: -
clone size: few
CDR3 length: 19
CDR3 DNA: TGTGCCAGCAGTGAGCGGCCTTACCTCGATGTAAGCATGAACACTGAAGCTTTCTTT
CDR3 protein: CASSERPYLDVSMNTEAFF

J gene: TRBJ2-5
V gene: TRBV18
D gene: TRBD1
clone size: few
CDR3 length: 16
CDR3 DNA: TGTGCCAGCTCACCTCCGGGACAGGGGACCCAAGAGACCCAGTACTTC
CDR3 protein: CASSPPGQGTQETQYF

J gene: TRBJ2-2
V gene: TRBV27
D gene: TRBD2
clone size: -
CDR3 length: 15
CDR3 DNA: TGTGCCAGCAGCTTCGCGGGAGTCAACACCGGGGAGCTGTTTTTT
CDR3 protein: CASSFAGVNTGELFF